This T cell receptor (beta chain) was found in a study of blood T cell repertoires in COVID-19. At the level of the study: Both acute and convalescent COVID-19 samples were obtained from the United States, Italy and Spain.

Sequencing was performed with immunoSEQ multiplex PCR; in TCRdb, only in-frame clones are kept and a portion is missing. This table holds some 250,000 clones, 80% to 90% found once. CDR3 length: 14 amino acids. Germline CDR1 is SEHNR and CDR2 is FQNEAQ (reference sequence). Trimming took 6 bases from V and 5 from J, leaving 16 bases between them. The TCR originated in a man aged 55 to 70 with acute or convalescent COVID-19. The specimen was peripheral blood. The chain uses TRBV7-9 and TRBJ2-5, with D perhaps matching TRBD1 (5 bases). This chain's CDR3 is CASRGDSERETQYF. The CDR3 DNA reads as TGTGCCAGCAGGGGCGACAGTGAACGGGAGACCCAGTACTTC.